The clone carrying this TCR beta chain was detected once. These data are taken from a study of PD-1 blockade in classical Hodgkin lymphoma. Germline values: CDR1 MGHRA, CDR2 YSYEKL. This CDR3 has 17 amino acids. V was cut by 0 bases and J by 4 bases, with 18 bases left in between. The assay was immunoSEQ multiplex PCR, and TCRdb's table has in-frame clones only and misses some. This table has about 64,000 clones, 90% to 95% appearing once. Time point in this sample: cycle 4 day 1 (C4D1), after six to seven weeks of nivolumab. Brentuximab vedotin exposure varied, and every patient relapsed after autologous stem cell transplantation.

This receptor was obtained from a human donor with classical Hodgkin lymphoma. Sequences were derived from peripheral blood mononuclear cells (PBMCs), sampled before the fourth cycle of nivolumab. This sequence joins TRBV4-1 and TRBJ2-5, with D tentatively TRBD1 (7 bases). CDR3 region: CASSQDTPGGRGETQYF. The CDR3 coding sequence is TGCGCCAGCAGCCAAGATACCCCAGGGGGGAGAGGAGAGACCCAGTACTTC.